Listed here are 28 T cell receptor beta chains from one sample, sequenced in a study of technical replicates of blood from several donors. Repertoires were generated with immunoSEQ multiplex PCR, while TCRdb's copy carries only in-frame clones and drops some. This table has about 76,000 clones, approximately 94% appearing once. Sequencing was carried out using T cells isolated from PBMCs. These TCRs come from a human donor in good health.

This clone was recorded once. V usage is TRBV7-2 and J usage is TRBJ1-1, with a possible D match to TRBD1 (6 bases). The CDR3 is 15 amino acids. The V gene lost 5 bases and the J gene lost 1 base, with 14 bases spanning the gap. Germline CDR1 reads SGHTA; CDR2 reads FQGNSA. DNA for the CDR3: TGTGCCAGCAGCCTCGGGGGGCAGCCGAACACTGAAGCTTTCTTT. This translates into CASSLGGQPNTEAFF.

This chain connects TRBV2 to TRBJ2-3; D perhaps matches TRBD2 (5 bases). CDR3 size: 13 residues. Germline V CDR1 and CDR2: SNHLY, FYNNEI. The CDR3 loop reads CARRTESTDTQYF. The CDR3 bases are TGTGCGCGCAGGACTGAAAGCACAGATACGCAGTATTTT.

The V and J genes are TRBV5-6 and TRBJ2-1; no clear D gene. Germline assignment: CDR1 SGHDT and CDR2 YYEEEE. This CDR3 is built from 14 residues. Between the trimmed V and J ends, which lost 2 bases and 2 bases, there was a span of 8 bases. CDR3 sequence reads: CASSFSPPYNEQFF. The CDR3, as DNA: TGTGCCAGCAGCTTTAGTCCCCCCTACAATGAGCAGTTCTTC.

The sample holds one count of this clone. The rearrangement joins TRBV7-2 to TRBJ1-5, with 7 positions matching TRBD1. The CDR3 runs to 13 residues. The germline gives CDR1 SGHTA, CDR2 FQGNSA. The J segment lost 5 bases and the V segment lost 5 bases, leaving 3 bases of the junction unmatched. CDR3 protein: CASSRDSHQPQHF. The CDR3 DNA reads TGTGCCAGCAGCCGGGACAGCCATCAGCCCCAGCATTTT.

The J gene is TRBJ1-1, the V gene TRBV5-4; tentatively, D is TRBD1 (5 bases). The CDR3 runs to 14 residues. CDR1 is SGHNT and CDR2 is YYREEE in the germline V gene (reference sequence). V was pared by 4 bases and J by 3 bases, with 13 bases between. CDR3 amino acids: CASSHRIGDTEAFF. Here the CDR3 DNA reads TGTGCCAGCAGCCATAGGATAGGGGACACTGAAGCTTTCTTT.

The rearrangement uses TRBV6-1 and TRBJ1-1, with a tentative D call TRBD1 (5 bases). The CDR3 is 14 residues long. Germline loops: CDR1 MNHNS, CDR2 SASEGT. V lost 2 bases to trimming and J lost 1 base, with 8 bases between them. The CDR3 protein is CASSERGRNTEAFF. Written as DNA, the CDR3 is TGTGCCAGCAGTGAAAGGGGCCGGAACACTGAAGCTTTCTTT.

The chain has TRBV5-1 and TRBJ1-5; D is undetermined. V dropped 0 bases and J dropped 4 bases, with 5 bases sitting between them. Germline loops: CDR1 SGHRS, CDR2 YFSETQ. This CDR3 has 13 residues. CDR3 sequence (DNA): TGCGCCAGCAGCTTGGGAGTTAATCAGCCCCAGCATTTT. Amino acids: CASSLGVNQPQHF.

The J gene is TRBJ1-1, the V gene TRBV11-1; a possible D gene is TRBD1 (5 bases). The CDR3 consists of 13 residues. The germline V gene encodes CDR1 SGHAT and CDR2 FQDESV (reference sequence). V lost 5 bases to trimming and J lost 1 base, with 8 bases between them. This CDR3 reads CASSRGGNTEAFF. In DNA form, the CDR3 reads TGTGCCAGCAGCCGGGGGGGGAACACTGAAGCTTTCTTT.

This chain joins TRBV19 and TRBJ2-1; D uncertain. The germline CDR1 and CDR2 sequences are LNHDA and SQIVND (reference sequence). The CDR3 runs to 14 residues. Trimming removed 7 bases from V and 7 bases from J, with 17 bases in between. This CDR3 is CASTTTMAQNEQFF. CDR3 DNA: TGTGCCAGTACTACTACAATGGCTCAAAATGAGCAGTTCTTC.

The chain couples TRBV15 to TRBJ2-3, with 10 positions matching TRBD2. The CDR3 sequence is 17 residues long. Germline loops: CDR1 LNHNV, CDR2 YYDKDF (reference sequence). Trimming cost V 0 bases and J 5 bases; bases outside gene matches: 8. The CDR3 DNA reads TGTGCCACCAGCAGAGAAGGAAGCGGGAGGGCCCAAGATACGCAGTATTTT. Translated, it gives CATSREGSGRAQDTQYF.

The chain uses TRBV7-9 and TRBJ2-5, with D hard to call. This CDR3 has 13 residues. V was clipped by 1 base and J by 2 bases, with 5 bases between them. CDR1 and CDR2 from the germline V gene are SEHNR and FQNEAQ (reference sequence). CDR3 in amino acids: CASSLGVQETQYF. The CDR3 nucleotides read TGTGCCAGCAGCTTAGGCGTACAAGAGACCCAGTACTTC.

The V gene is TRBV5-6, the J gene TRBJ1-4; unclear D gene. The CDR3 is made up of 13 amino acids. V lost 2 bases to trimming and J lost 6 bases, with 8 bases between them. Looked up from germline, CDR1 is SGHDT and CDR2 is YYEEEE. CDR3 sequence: CASSFTGDEKLFF. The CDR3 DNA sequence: TGTGCCAGCAGCTTCACTGGAGATGAAAAACTGTTTTTT.

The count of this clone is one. The CDR3 protein is CARLTGEWGDTQYF. The CDR3 nucleotides read TGTGCCAGACTAACAGGGGAGTGGGGAGATACGCAGTATTTT. This chain joins TRBV19 and TRBJ2-3; 7 nucleotides align to TRBD1. J was trimmed by 5 bases and V by 9 bases; bases with no gene match: 11. This CDR3 spans 14 amino acids. Germline lookup yields CDR1 LNHDA and CDR2 SQIVND (reference sequence).

The CDR3: CASSDQPGGNNEQFF. CDR3 nucleotide sequence: TGCGCCAGCAGTGACCAGCCCGGGGGGAACAATGAGCAGTTCTTC. V usage is TRBV10-1 and J usage is TRBJ2-1, with TRBD2 matching over 7 bases. Germline CDR1 WNHNN, CDR2 SYGVQD (reference sequence). This CDR3 has 15 residues. V was pared by 3 bases and J by 5 bases, with 7 bases of the junction left unmatched.

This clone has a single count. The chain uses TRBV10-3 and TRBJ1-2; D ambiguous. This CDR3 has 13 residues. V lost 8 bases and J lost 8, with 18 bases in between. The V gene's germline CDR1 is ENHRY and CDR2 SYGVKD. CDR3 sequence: CAIPGPREGGYTF. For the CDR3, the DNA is TGTGCCATCCCCGGGCCCCGAGAGGGAGGCTACACCTTC.

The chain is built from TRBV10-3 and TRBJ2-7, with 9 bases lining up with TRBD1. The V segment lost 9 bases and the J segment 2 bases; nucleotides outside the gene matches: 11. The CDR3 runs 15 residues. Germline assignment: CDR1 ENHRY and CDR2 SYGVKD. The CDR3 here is CAIGDRDRAAYEQYF. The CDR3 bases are TGTGCCATAGGGGACCGGGACAGGGCTGCCTACGAGCAGTACTTC.

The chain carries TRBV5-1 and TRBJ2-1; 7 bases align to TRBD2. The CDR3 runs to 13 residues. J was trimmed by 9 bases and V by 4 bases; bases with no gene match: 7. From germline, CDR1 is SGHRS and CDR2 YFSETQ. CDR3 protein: CASSTGGGSEQFF. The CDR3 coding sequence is TGCGCCAGCAGCACGGGAGGCGGGAGTGAGCAGTTCTTC.

The CDR3 spells CASSEEPYRERWETQYF. The CDR3 DNA reads TGTGCCAGCAGTGAAGAGCCCTACCGGGAAAGATGGGAGACCCAGTACTTC. The rearrangement uses TRBV2 and TRBJ2-5, with D tentatively TRBD2 (5 bases). The V gene's germline CDR1 is SNHLY and CDR2 FYNNEI. There are 17 residues in the CDR3. V lost 1 base, J lost 5 bases, and 20 bases lay in between.

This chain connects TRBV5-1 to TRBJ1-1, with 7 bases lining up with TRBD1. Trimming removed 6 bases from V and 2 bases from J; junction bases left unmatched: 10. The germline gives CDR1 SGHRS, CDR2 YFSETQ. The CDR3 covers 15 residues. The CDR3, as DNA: TGCGCCAGCAATTGGGGGGACAGCACTAACACTGAAGCTTTCTTT. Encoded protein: CASNWGDSTNTEAFF.

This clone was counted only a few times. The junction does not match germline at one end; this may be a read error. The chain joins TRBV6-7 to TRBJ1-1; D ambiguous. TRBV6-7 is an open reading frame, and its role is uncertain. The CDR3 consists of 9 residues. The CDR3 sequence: CASSYYELF. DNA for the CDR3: TGTGCCAGCAGTTACTATGAGCTCTTT.

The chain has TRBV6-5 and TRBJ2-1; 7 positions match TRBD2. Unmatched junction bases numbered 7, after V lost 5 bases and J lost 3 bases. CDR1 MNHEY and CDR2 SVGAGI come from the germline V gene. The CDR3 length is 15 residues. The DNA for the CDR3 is TGTGCCAGCAGTCTCCCCGGACTAGACTACAATGAGCAGTTCTTC. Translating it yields CASSLPGLDYNEQFF.

CDR3 sequence reads: CASSYWGDEAFF. The CDR3 nucleotides read TGTGCCAGCAGTTATTGGGGAGATGAAGCTTTCTTT. The chain joins TRBV6-5 to TRBJ1-1; no definite D call. The CDR3 extends over 12 amino acids. Deletions cut 3 bases from V and 7 bases from J, with 9 bases between. Per the germline V gene, CDR1 is MNHEY and CDR2 is SVGAGI.

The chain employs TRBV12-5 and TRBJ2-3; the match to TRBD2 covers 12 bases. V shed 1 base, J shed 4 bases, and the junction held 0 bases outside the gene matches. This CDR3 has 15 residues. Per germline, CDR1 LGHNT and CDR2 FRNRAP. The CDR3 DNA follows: TGTGCTAGTGGTTTGGGACTAGCGGGAGCAGATACGCAGTATTTT. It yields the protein CASGLGLAGADTQYF.

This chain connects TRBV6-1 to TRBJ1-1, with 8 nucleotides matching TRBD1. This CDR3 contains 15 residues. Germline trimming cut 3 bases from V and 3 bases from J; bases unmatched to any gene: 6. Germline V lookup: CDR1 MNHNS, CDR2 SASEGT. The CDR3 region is CASSEDRVRDTEAFF. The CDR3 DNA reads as TGTGCCAGCAGTGAGGACAGGGTGAGGGACACTGAAGCTTTCTTT.

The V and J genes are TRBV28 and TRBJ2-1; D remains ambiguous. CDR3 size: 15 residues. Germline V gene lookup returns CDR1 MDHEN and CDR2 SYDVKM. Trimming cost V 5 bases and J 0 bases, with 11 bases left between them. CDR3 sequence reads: CASSPVWSSYNEQFF. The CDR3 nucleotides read TGTGCCAGCAGTCCTGTATGGAGCTCCTACAATGAGCAGTTCTTC.

DNA of the CDR3: TGTGCCAGCAGCCAACTAGCCGGGACTCGCTCCTACAATGAGCAGTTCTTC. It translates to CASSQLAGTRSYNEQFF. The chain recombines TRBV11-2 with TRBJ2-1; D perhaps matches TRBD2 (6 bases). V lost 5 bases to trimming and J lost 0 bases, with 17 bases between them. The germline gives CDR1 SGHAT, CDR2 FQNNGV. The CDR3 sequence is 17 residues long.

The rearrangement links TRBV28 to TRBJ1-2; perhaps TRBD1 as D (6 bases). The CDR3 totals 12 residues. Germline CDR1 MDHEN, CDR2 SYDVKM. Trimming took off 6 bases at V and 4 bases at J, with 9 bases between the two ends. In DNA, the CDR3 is TGTGCCAGCAGACAGGGAAGCTATGGCTACACCTTC. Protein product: CASRQGSYGYTF.

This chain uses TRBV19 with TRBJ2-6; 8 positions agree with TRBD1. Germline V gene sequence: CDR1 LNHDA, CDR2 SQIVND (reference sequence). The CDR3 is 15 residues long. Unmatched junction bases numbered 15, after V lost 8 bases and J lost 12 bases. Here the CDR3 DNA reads TGTGCCAGTCACGCCTCGAGACAGGGGCCCCCCGTCCTGACTTTC. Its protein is CASHASRQGPPVLTF.